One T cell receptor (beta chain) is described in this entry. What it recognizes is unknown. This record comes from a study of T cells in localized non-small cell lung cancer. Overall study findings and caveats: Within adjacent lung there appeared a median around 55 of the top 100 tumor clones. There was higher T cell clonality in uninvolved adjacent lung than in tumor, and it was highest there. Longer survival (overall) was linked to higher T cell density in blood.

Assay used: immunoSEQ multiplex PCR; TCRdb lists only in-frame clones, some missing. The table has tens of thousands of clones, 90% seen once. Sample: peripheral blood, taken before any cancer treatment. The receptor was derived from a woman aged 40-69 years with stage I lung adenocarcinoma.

The CDR3 DNA follows: TGTGCCAGCAGAAAAGCAGGTAACACAGATACGCAGTATTTT. Translating it yields CASRKAGNTDTQYF. The chain employs TRBV6-5 and TRBJ2-3, with D unclear. This CDR3 region has 14 residues. Germline V CDR1 and CDR2: MNHEY, SVGAGI. Trimming took 6 bases from V and 2 from J, leaving 12 bases between them.